Included here is one T cell receptor beta chain sequence, with context. Its specificity is unknown. Other DNA sequences in the same sample also yield this CDR3. Selected positively for CCR7 and CD45RO-negative, naive CD8 cells excluded terminally differentiated effector memory CD45RA+ cells. This specimen comes from a study of shared clonotypes between healthy human individuals. Study context: Three plates were used per donor for CD4 naive, three for CD4 memory, two for CD8 naive and one for CD8 memory. Study findings and constraints: Depth was large, yet rarefaction showed that sorted-subset sequencing was incomplete.

Repertoires were generated with immunoSEQ multiplex PCR, while TCRdb's copy carries only in-frame clones and drops some. The sample yields about 2.1 million clones, around 95% seen once. The V and J ends lost 0 bases and 3 bases respectively, with 4 bases between them. The germline V gene encodes CDR1 SGDLS and CDR2 YYNGEE. The CDR3 extends over 14 amino acids. This TCR derives from a man aged 18-30 years in good health. Some clones in this sample may be carry-over from other donors' samples. Material for sequencing was naive CD8+ T cells from PBMCs. The chain combines TRBV9 with TRBJ2-6; D is ambiguous. The CDR3 reads CASSVGLGANVLTF. The CDR3 DNA reads as TGTGCCAGCAGCGTAGGTCTTGGGGCCAACGTCCTGACTTTC.